The clone carrying this TCR beta chain was detected a few times. The antigen is unknown. The data were produced by immunoSEQ multiplex PCR, yet TCRdb's version contains in-frame clones alone and is incomplete. The table shows roughly 2.1 million clones, with approximately 94% occurring only once. In the naive CD8 group, cells lacked CD45RO and were positively selected for CCR7, so terminally differentiated effector memory CD45RA+ cells were left out. The entry originates in a study of shared clonotypes between healthy human individuals. Overall study results and limits: Clonotypes shared by all four donors outscored non-shared clonotypes in generation probability.

The TCR originated in a man between 18 and 35 years old in good health. Some clones in this sample may be carry-over from other donors' samples. Source material: naive CD8+ T cells from PBMCs.

The CDR3: CASSWTGWGAFF. CDR3 nucleotides: TGTGCCAGCAGTTGGACAGGGTGGGGAGCTTTCTTT. The chain links TRBV6-1 to TRBJ1-1; 8 nucleotides match TRBD1. With 5 bases clipped from V and 10 bases from J, the junction kept 6 bases outside the gene matches. Germline V gene lookup returns CDR1 MNHNS and CDR2 SASEGT. This CDR3 is built from 12 residues.